The rows below give T cell receptor beta chains drawn from one sample of a study of blood T cells in healthy people across ages. MiXCR, run by TCRdb on the 5' RACE reads, gives a single entry per CDR3 protein. Seen here are 550,000 to 800,000 distinct CDR3 sequences, 32% observed once, and the top ten hold roughly 15%. Sequenced material: blood. Every receptor here comes from a woman aged 80 or over in good health. Both conserved end residues are part of each CDR3. The D gene is left open where the match is weak. The size entry is marked missing in some rows and otherwise reads once, few, many or a size class.

J gene: TRBJ2-7
clone size: many
CDR3 length: 14
V gene: TRBV7-3
D gene: TRBD1
CDR3 protein: CASSLQGGNDEQYF
CDR3 DNA: TGTGCCAGCAGCTTACAAGGGGGCAACGACGAGCAGTACTTC

J gene: TRBJ1-1
clone size: few
CDR3 length: 16
V gene: TRBV9
D gene: TRBD1
CDR3 protein: CASSPTPQGSNTEAFF
CDR3 DNA: TGTGCCAGCAGCCCGACCCCACAGGGGTCGAACACTGAAGCTTTCTTT

J gene: TRBJ1-3
clone size: .
CDR3 length: 12
V gene: TRBV15
D gene: .
CDR3 protein: CATSREGNTIYF
CDR3 DNA: TGTGCCACCAGCAGGGAAGGAAACACCATATATTTT

J gene: TRBJ1-1
clone size: few
CDR3 length: 14
V gene: TRBV7-9
D gene: .
CDR3 protein: CASSLDQGGTEAFF
CDR3 DNA: TGTGCCAGCAGCTTAGATCAGGGTGGAACTGAAGCTTTCTTT

J gene: TRBJ2-1
clone size: .
CDR3 length: 15
V gene: TRBV5-1
D gene: TRBD1
CDR3 protein: CASRSGTGNYNEQFF
CDR3 DNA: TGCGCCAGCAGATCCGGGACAGGGAATTACAATGAGCAGTTCTTC

J gene: TRBJ1-1
clone size: .
CDR3 length: 14
V gene: TRBV20-1
D gene: .
CDR3 protein: CSARVGPGNTEAFF
CDR3 DNA: TGCAGTGCTAGAGTAGGTCCGGGAAACACTGAAGCTTTCTTT

J gene: TRBJ1-1
clone size: .
CDR3 length: 15
V gene: TRBV5-1
D gene: .
CDR3 protein: CASSLDATRGTEAFF
CDR3 DNA: TGCGCCAGCAGCTTGGATGCCACCCGGGGAACTGAAGCTTTCTTT

J gene: TRBJ2-2
clone size: .
CDR3 length: 13
V gene: TRBV7-9
D gene: .
CDR3 protein: CASSLPDTGELFF
CDR3 DNA: TGTGCCAGCAGCTTACCAGACACCGGGGAGCTGTTTTTT

J gene: TRBJ1-6
clone size: many
CDR3 length: 22
V gene: TRBV6-5
D gene: TRBD1
CDR3 protein: CASSYSWDRGYLYPSYNSPLHF
CDR3 DNA: TGTGCCAGCAGTTACTCCTGGGACAGGGGTTACCTGTATCCCTCCTATAATTCACCCCTCCACTTT

J gene: TRBJ2-6
clone size: many
CDR3 length: 15
V gene: TRBV4-1
D gene: .
CDR3 protein: CASSQGWAGANVLTF
CDR3 DNA: TGCGCCAGCAGCCAAGGGTGGGCTGGGGCCAACGTCCTGACTTTC

J gene: TRBJ1-5
clone size: .
CDR3 length: 14
V gene: TRBV12-5
D gene: .
CDR3 protein: CASAKGGTNQPQHF
CDR3 DNA: TGTGCTAGTGCCAAAGGAGGCACCAATCAGCCCCAGCATTTT

J gene: TRBJ2-7
clone size: many
CDR3 length: 14
V gene: TRBV18
D gene: .
CDR3 protein: CASSTGGQVNEQYF
CDR3 DNA: TGTGCCAGCTCTACGGGGGGACAGGTAAACGAGCAGTACTTC

J gene: TRBJ2-3
clone size: .
CDR3 length: 15
V gene: TRBV20-1
D gene: TRBD1
CDR3 protein: CSARIRQGATDTQYF
CDR3 DNA: TGCAGTGCTAGAATCCGACAGGGGGCCACAGATACGCAGTATTTT

J gene: TRBJ2-4
clone size: many
CDR3 length: 16
V gene: TRBV7-2
D gene: TRBD1
CDR3 protein: CASSWTGGQSKNIQYF
CDR3 DNA: TGTGCCAGCAGCTGGACAGGGGGGCAATCCAAAAACATTCAGTACTTC

J gene: TRBJ1-2
clone size: .
CDR3 length: 14
V gene: TRBV20-1
D gene: .
CDR3 protein: CSASMGVRTYGYTF
CDR3 DNA: TGCAGTGCTTCAATGGGGGTGAGGACCTATGGCTACACCTTC

J gene: TRBJ2-4
clone size: few
CDR3 length: 16
V gene: TRBV6-2/TRBV6-3
D gene: .
CDR3 protein: CASSYPRELAKNIQYF
CDR3 DNA: TGTGCCAGCAGTTACCCCAGGGAACTAGCCAAAAACATTCAGTACTTC